This TCR beta chain comes out of a study of cytotoxic CD8 clonotypes in ibrutinib-treated CLL. Study-wide background: Partial response occurred in some 25 patients and complete response in 2; at median roughly 74 months, roughly 14 remained remitted and around twelve progressed. Response samples followed a median around 11 months of treatment, range 6 to 36. Overall study findings and caveats: Patients had baseline clonality above age-matched healthy donors, and this clonality moved with circulating CD8+ T-cell counts. Public clonotypes occurred uncommonly; on treatment, they contracted or remained stable.

This clone was counted once. What it binds is not known. The CDR3 totals 17 residues. CDR1 and CDR2 from the germline V gene are SGHAT and FQDESV (reference sequence). V lost 4 bases, J lost 6 bases, and 14 bases stayed unmatched. Produced via immunoSEQ multiplex PCR; TCRdb's table is partial and in-frame only. The sample consists of 150,000 or so clones, about 80% of them appearing once. This chain connects TRBV11-1 to TRBJ2-7, with 11 nucleotides matching TRBD2. The source of this sequence is a human donor with chronic lymphocytic leukemia. The starting material was PBMCs, obtained after 12 months of ibrutinib treatment. The CDR3 loop reads CASSSTFSGRAQVEQYF. CDR3 DNA: TGTGCCAGCAGCTCCACCTTTAGCGGGAGGGCCCAAGTCGAGCAGTACTTC.